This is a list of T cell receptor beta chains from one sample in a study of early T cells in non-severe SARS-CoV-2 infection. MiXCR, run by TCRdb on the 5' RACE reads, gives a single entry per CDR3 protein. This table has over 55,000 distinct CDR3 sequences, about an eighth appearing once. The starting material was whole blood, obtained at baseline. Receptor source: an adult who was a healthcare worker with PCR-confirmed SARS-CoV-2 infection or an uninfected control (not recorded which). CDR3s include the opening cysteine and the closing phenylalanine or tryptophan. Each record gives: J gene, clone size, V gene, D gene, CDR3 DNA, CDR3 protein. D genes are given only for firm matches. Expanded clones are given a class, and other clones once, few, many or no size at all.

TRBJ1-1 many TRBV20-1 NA TGCAGTGCTAAATCGGGACCGGCCGGGGCTGAAGCTTTCTTT CSAKSGPAGAEAFF
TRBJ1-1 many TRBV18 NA TGTGCCAGCTCGCCTTATCTTGGGGGACCAGGTGAAGCTTTCTTT CASSPYLGGPGEAFF
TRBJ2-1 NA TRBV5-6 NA TGTGCCAGCTCAGCTTGGTCATCAGGGAAAAATGAGCAGTTCTTC CASSAWSSGKNEQFF
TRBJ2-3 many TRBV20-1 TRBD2 TGCAGTGCTGGGACTAGCGGGGGGATTAGCACAGATACGCAGTATTTT CSAGTSGGISTDTQYF
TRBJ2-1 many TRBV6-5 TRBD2 TGTGCCAGCAGTACGGGACTAGCGGCCTTCAATGAGCAGTTCTTC CASSTGLAAFNEQFF
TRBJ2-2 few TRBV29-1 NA TGCAGCGTCCCCCGACAGGCCAACACCGGGGAGCTGTTTTTT CSVPRQANTGELFF
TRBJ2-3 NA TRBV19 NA TGTGCCAGTAGTATCCAACGGATGAGCACAGATACGCAGTATTTT CASSIQRMSTDTQYF
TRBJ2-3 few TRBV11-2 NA TGTGCCAGCAGCTTCGCGTCCGGGACCCGGAGGCTCACAGATACGCAGTATTTT CASSFASGTRRLTDTQYF
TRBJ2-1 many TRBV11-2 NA TGTGCCAGCAGCTCCATCAGACAGGCAACTGAGCAGTTCTTC CASSSIRQATEQFF
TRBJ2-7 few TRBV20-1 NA TGCAGTGCTAGTGGCTCTAGCCGAGTTTACGAGCAGTACTTC CSASGSSRVYEQYF
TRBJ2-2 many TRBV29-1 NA TGCAGCGTTGGACAGAGCCTCACCGGGGAGCTGTTTTTT CSVGQSLTGELFF
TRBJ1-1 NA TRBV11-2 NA TGTGCCAGCAGCATAACGCCGAACAGAGTGAACACTGAAGCTTTCTTT CASSITPNRVNTEAFF
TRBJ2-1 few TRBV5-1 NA TGCGCCAGCAGCTTTGTACGCAATGAGCAGTTCTTC CASSFVRNEQFF
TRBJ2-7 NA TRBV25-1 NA TGTGCCAGCAGTGAACGTAAGGCAGGCGAGCAGTACTTC CASSERKAGEQYF
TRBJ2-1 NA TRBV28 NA TGTGCCAGCAGTTTAGCCGTTTTGGGTGAGCAGTTCTTC CASSLAVLGEQFF
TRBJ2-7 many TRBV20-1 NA TGCAGTGCTAGCGGGGGGACATTGGGCTACGAGCAGTACTTC CSASGGTLGYEQYF
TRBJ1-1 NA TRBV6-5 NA TGTGCCAGCACGCTAGGAGGGCTAAACACTGAAGCTTTCTTT CASTLGGLNTEAFF
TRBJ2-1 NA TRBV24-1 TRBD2 TGTGCCACCAGTGATTTGGAGACTAGCGGGGGGAGTGAGCAGTTCTTC CATSDLETSGGSEQFF
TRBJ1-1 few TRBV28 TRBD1 TGTGCCAGCAGTCCTTCCGACAGGGGGATAGAGGCTTTCTTT CASSPSDRGIEAFF
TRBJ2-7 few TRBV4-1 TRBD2 TGCGCCAGCAGAACAAGCGGGGGGGCCTACGAGCAGTACTTC CASRTSGGAYEQYF
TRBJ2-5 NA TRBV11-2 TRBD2 TGTGCCAGCAGCTTGGGACTAGCGGAGGGGACCCAGTACTTC CASSLGLAEGTQYF
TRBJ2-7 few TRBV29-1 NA TGCAGCGTTGAAGTGGACAGCTCCTACGAGCAGTACTTC CSVEVDSSYEQYF
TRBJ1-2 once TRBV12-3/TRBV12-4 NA TGTGCCACTCAAGGACAGTTTAACTATGGCTACACCTTC CATQGQFNYGYTF
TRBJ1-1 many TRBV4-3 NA TGCGCCAGCAGCCAGAATTACCGAGGGAGCACTGAAGCTTTCTTT CASSQNYRGSTEAFF
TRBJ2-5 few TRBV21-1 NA TGTGCCAGCAGCACGGGACAGGGAAAAGAGACCCAGTACTTC CASSTGQGKETQYF
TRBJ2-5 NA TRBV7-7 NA TGTGCCAGCAGCGACCTGGCGGGCGGCGTAGAGACCCAGTACTTC CASSDLAGGVETQYF
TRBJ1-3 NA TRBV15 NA TGTGCCACCAGCAGCAGGAAAACCTCTGGAAACACCATATATTTT CATSSRKTSGNTIYF
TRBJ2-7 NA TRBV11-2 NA TGTGCCAGCAGCTTAGAGACAGACCGAACAGTTAACTACGAGCAGTACTTC CASSLETDRTVNYEQYF
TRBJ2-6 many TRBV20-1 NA TGCAGTGCTAGATCTGGCCAGGGAGAGTTGGGGGCCAACGTCCTGACTTTC CSARSGQGELGANVLTF
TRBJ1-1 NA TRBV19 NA TGTGCCAGTAGTATCGGACGGGTAAACACTGAAGCTTTCTTT CASSIGRVNTEAFF
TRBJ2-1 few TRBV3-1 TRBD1 TGTGCCAGCAGCGAAACAGGGGGCGCAGTCAATGAGCAGTTCTTC CASSETGGAVNEQFF
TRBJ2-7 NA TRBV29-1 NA TGCAGCGTTGGGGGCGAATATACCTACGAGCAGTACTTC CSVGGEYTYEQYF